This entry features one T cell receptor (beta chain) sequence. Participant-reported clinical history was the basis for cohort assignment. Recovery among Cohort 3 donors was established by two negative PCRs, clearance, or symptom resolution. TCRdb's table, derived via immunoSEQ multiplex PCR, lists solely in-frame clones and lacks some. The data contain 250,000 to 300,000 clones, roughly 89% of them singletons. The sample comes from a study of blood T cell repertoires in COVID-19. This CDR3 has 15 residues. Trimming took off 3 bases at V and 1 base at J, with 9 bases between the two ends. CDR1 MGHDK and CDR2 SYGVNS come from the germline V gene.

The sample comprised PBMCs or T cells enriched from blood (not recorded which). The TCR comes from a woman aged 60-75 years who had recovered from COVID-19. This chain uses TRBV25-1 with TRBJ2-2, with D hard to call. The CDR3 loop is CASSDTHVNTGELFF. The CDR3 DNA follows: TGTGCCAGCAGTGACACACACGTGAACACCGGGGAGCTGTTTTTT.